This T cell receptor beta chain was sequenced for a study of regulatory T cells in long-lasting Graves disease. There are a few counts of this clonotype. V dropped 3 bases and J dropped 7 bases, with 9 bases sitting between them. The CDR3 contains 13 residues. Germline loops: CDR1 SEHNR, CDR2 FQNEAQ (reference sequence). Time point here: persistent/refractory GD, antithyroid drugs over 5 years with positive TRAb. Making the TCR library involved RNA that had been extracted from PBMCs. In Xi'an, China, an endocrinology department was the source of patients. Through Arm-PCR of CDR3 regions and iRepertoire HTBI primers, TCR beta libraries were built. From the multiplex PCR reads, TCRdb called clonotypes with MiXCR, one entry per CDR3 protein. The table records about 400,000 distinct CDR3 sequences, roughly 20% of them present only once.

The chain carries TRBV7-9 and TRBJ2-2; the D is unclear. The receptor's source is a female donor with Graves disease. Sequencing was performed on peripheral blood mononuclear cells (PBMCs), taken when the disease was refractory, from a patient treated with antithyroid drugs. CDR3 sequence reads: CASSLQAVGELFF. The CDR3 DNA reads as TGTGCCAGCAGCTTGCAGGCAGTCGGGGAGCTGTTTTTT.